The rows below give T cell receptor beta chains drawn from one sample of a study of naive and memory T cell subsets. A single record per CDR3 protein comes from TCRdb applying MiXCR to the UMI-ligation and nested PCR reads. The sample gives some 150,000 distinct CDR3 sequences, approximately 15% of which show up once; about 0.15% is in the top ten. Sequencing was performed on naive CD4+ T cells from blood. The origin of the receptors is a human donor in good health. Each CDR3 is given with its conserved first and last residue. The D gene is left open where the match is weak. Clone size is not always given. Where it is, it says once, few, many or a class for expanded clones.

>TRBV6-2/TRBV6-3|TRBJ2-7|few|.
TGTGCCAGCAGTTATATGGGAGTCTACGAGCAGTACTTC
CASSYMGVYEQYF
>TRBV5-1|TRBJ2-3|once|.
TGCGCCAGCAGCAACGGACAGTGCACAGATACGCAGTATTTT
CASSNGQCTDTQYF
>TRBV29-1|TRBJ2-5|few|TRBD2
TGCAGCGCAGAACGGGGGGTCCAAGAAACCCAGTACTTC
CSAERGVQETQYF
>TRBV25-1|TRBJ2-3|.|.
TGTGCCAGCAGTTCACAGGGAGATACGCAGTATTTT
CASSSQGDTQYF
>TRBV7-9|TRBJ1-1|.|.
TGTGCCAGCAGCTCCCCCAACACAGGGTTCACTGAAGCTTTCTTT
CASSSPNTGFTEAFF
>TRBV20-1|TRBJ2-7|few|TRBD2
TGCAGTGCTAGTTCGGCTAGCGGGTATCGCTCCTACGAGCAGTACTTC
CSASSASGYRSYEQYF
>TRBV5-5|TRBJ2-1|.|.
TGTGCCAGCCACGGGGAAGGGAGTCGGTACAATGAGCAGTTCTTC
CASHGEGSRYNEQFF
>TRBV6-5|TRBJ2-6|.|.
TGTGCCAGCAGTTCCCCCGGAGATAAAAGCTCTGGGGCCAACGTCCTGACTTTC
CASSSPGDKSSGANVLTF
>TRBV20-1|TRBJ1-4|few|.
TGCAGTGCTAGAGACAGAGTAACTAATGAAAAACTGTTTTTT
CSARDRVTNEKLFF
>TRBV29-1|TRBJ2-7|few|TRBD1
TGCAGCGTTGCCCGGGACAGCTCCTACGAGCAGTACTTC
CSVARDSSYEQYF
>TRBV20-1|TRBJ2-3|few|.
TGCAGTGCTCCTAGCGCGATCGGCACAGATACGCAGTATTTT
CSAPSAIGTDTQYF
>TRBV6-5|TRBJ2-5|few|.
TGTGCCAGCAGAAATGGGGGGACCCAGTACTTC
CASRNGGTQYF
>TRBV28|TRBJ1-2|.|.
TGTGCCAGCAGTCCCCCCGGGACCGTTCTAGGCTACACCTTC
CASSPPGTVLGYTF
>TRBV14|TRBJ2-3|few|.
TGTGCCAGCAGCCCCGGACTAAAATTCACAGATACGCAGTATTTT
CASSPGLKFTDTQYF
>TRBV20-1|TRBJ2-7|.|.
TGCAGTGCTAGAGATTTACGGGCCTACGAGCAGTACTTC
CSARDLRAYEQYF
>TRBV7-3|TRBJ2-3|.|.
TGTGCCAGCAGCTTATCCACGGATTCCACAGATACGCAGTATTTT
CASSLSTDSTDTQYF
>TRBV29-1|TRBJ1-2|few|TRBD1
TGCAGCTCGTTGGGGGACAGGGATAACTATGGCTACACCTTC
CSSLGDRDNYGYTF
>TRBV6-1|TRBJ1-2|.|.
TGTGCCAGCAGTGAAGTGGAGATTAACTATGGCTACACCTTC
CASSEVEINYGYTF
>TRBV7-8|TRBJ2-1|few|.
TGTGCCAGCAGCCTAACGTTCGGGAGCTCCTACAATGAGCAGTTCTTC
CASSLTFGSSYNEQFF
>TRBV10-3|TRBJ1-6|.|TRBD1
TGTGCCATCAGTGAGTCCGGGACAGGGGTTTCACCCCTCCACTTT
CAISESGTGVSPLHF
>TRBV20-1|TRBJ2-1|few|.
TGCAGTGCTCCCGCGGCCGGGACTCCCTACAATGAGCAGTTCTTC
CSAPAAGTPYNEQFF
>TRBV5-6|TRBJ2-4|few|.
TGTGCCAGCAGCCGGCACAGCAACAAGATGCTAGCCAAAAACATTCAGTACTTC
CASSRHSNKMLAKNIQYF
>TRBV12-3/TRBV12-4|TRBJ1-1|.|TRBD1
TGTGCCAGCAAAGTGGACAGGTTGAACACTGAAGCTTTCTTT
CASKVDRLNTEAFF
>TRBV5-1|TRBJ2-1|.|TRBD2
TGCGCCAGCAGCTTGGAACGGGAGGCCGGGGGGGATGAGCAGTTCTTC
CASSLEREAGGDEQFF
>TRBV11-2|TRBJ2-1|.|.
TGTGCCAGCAGCTTAAATAGTGGGGGGACTGCCTACAATGAGCAGTTCTTC
CASSLNSGGTAYNEQFF
>TRBV6-2/TRBV6-3|TRBJ2-5|few|.
TGTGCCAGCAGCCCCCTCCGTGGGACCCAGTACTTC
CASSPLRGTQYF
>TRBV4-1|TRBJ2-1|.|TRBD2
TGCGTCAGCAGCCAACTCCGCGGCCCGGGGAGGCAGGGAGGGAATGAGCAGTTCTTC
CVSSQLRGPGRQGGNEQFF
>TRBV10-1|TRBJ2-3|.|.
TGCGCCAGCAGTGACGGACCGCCATCCACAGATACGCAGTATTTT
CASSDGPPSTDTQYF
>TRBV29-1|TRBJ1-1|few|.
TGCAGCGTTGTTCTGACTGAAGCTTTCTTT
CSVVLTEAFF